Below are 13 T cell receptor beta chains sequenced from a single sample in a study of OX40 agonist ivuxolimab in advanced cancers. Using immunoSEQ multiplex PCR, the repertoire was profiled, and TCRdb retains in-frame clones only, with some absent. Counted here are 65,000 to 90,000 clones, 85% to 90% occurring once; the ten biggest clones make up approximately 11%. This sample comprised CD4+ or CD8+ T cells sorted from blood, obtained in a trial of the OX40 agonist ivuxolimab. These receptor sequences come from an adult with an advanced solid tumor such as melanoma, head and neck, liver or kidney cancer.

This clone was seen once. The gene calls are TRBV28 and TRBJ1-3, with D possibly TRBD1 on 5 matching bases. Germline CDR1 and CDR2: MDHEN and SYDVKM. The CDR3 has 15 amino acids. Trimming took 6 bases from V and 4 from J, leaving 16 bases between them. CDR3 in DNA: TGTGCCAGCAGCAAGGGACGGGCGGGGGGAAACACCATATATTTT. Translating gives CASSKGRAGGNTIYF.

This chain joins TRBV5-1 and TRBJ2-7, with 7 bases identical to TRBD1. J was trimmed by 2 bases and V by 4 bases; bases with no gene match: 6. The CDR3 spans 14 residues. Per germline, CDR1 SGHRS and CDR2 YFSETQ. The CDR3: CASSKGQSAYEQYF. DNA of the CDR3: TGCGCCAGCAGCAAGGGACAGTCAGCCTACGAGCAGTACTTC.

The chain has TRBV5-1 and TRBJ1-2, with 7 bases matching TRBD1. V trimming: 4 bases; J trimming: 2 bases; junction bases outside the gene matches: 5. The CDR3 spans 14 residues. Per germline, CDR1 SGHRS and CDR2 YFSETQ. This CDR3 reads CASSGWDRNYGYTF. The CDR3 nucleotides read TGCGCCAGCAGCGGCTGGGACAGAAACTATGGCTACACCTTC.

This chain links TRBV28 with TRBJ1-5; 8 nucleotides line up with TRBD1. This CDR3 has 13 residues. The junction had 8 bases not matched to a gene; V was cut back by 11 bases and J by 5 bases. The germline gives CDR1 MDHEN, CDR2 SYDVKM. As DNA, the CDR3 is TGTGCCGTATCAGACAGGGGCTATCAGCCCCAGCATTTT. Its translation is CAVSDRGYQPQHF. The whole variable domain, filled in from reference TRBV28 and TRBJ1-5, reads DVKVTQSSRYLVKRTGEKVFLECVQDMDHENMFWYRQDPGLGLRLIYFSYDVKMKEKGDIPEGYSVSREKKERFSLILESASTNQTSMYLCAVSDRGYQPQHFGDGTRLSIL.

This chain joins TRBV7-9 and TRBJ1-4, with 7 bases aligning to TRBD1. Germline V CDR1 and CDR2: SEHNR, FQNEAQ (reference sequence). The CDR3 totals 16 residues. The V gene end was trimmed by 4 bases and the J gene end by 7 bases; junction bases not matched to a gene: 12. For the CDR3, the DNA is TGTGCCAGCAGCTCACTCGCGACAGGGATGGCTGAAAAACTGTTTTTT. It translates to CASSSLATGMAEKLFF. The full variable domain, with the rest looked up from reference TRBV7-9 and TRBJ1-4, is DTGVSQNPRHKITKRGQNVTFRCDPISEHNRLYWYRQTLGQGPEFLTYFQNEAQLEKSRLLSDRFSAERPKGSFSTLEIQRTEQGDSAMYLCASSSLATGMAEKLFFGSGTQLSVL.

The V and J genes are TRBV5-1 and TRBJ2-7; possibly TRBD2 for D (7 bases). Trimming removed 4 bases at V and 2 bases at J, with 16 bases between. The CDR3 consists of 15 residues. CDR1 and CDR2 from the germline V gene are SGHRS and YFSETQ. The CDR3: CASSGLGGATYEQYF. The CDR3, as DNA: TGCGCCAGCAGCGGGCTTGGGGGGGCAACCTACGAGCAGTACTTC.

The J gene is TRBJ2-1, the V gene TRBV5-1; the match to TRBD1 covers 9 bases. This CDR3 is 15 amino acids long. Losses at the gene ends were 7 bases for V and 7 bases for J; bases not matched to a gene: 12. Germline V CDR1 and CDR2: SGHRS, YFSETQ. In DNA, the CDR3 is TGCGCCAGCTACCCCGACAGGGGGTCAATGAATGAGCAGTTCTTC. Its translation is CASYPDRGSMNEQFF.

The chain uses TRBV4-2 and TRBJ2-1, with 8 bases identical to TRBD2. V was pared by 3 bases and J by 4 bases, with 5 bases of the junction left unmatched. Germline-derived CDR1 and CDR2 are LGHNA and YNFKEQ. The CDR3 sequence is 15 residues long. CDR3 DNA sequence: TGTGCCAGCAGCCAGGACGGGGGGGGATACAATGAGCAGTTCTTC. Its protein product is CASSQDGGGYNEQFF.

The rearrangement joins TRBV19 to TRBJ2-1; D could derive from TRBD1 or TRBD2 (5 bases each). Per the germline V gene, CDR1 is LNHDA and CDR2 is SQIVND (reference sequence). V dropped 0 bases and J dropped 5 bases, with 17 bases sitting between them. The length of the CDR3 is 17 residues. CDR3 sequence (DNA): TGTGCCAGTAGTATAGAGGGGGAAGGGCGGAGGAACAATGAGCAGTTCTTC. Translated, it gives CASSIEGEGRRNNEQFF. Complete variable domain (other parts from reference TRBV19 and TRBJ2-1): DGGITQSPKYLFRKEGQNVTLSCEQNLNHDAMYWYRQDPGQGLRLIYYSQIVNDFQKGDIAEGYSVSREKKESFPLTVTSAQKNPTAFYLCASSIEGEGRRNNEQFFGPGTRLTVL.

The V and J genes are TRBV27 and TRBJ2-7, with D perhaps matching TRBD2 (5 bases). Trimming cost V 2 bases and J 0 bases, with 11 bases left between them. CDR1 and CDR2 from the germline V gene are MNHEY and SMNVEV (reference sequence). The CDR3 covers 15 residues. The DNA for the CDR3 is TGTGCCAGCAGTTTAACAGCGGTAAGCTCCTACGAGCAGTACTTC. Translating it yields CASSLTAVSSYEQYF.

In this sample, this clone turned up a few times. V usage is TRBV4-1 and J usage is TRBJ1-1; D is ambiguous. CDR3 size: 13 residues. The germline V gene has CDR1 MGHRA and CDR2 YSYEKL. V was pared by 6 bases and J by 0 bases, with 8 bases between. CDR3 in amino acids: CASSAGMNTEAFF. CDR3 coding DNA: TGCGCCAGCAGTGCGGGAATGAACACTGAAGCTTTCTTT.

The rearrangement uses TRBV7-9 and TRBJ2-7; maybe TRBD1 (5 bases). Germline V CDR1 and CDR2: SEHNR, FQNEAQ (reference sequence). The CDR3 loop spans 16 amino acids. The V end lost 5 bases, the J end lost 9 bases, and 26 bases lay between the germline ends. CDR3: CASSPELMDGATMQYF. CDR3 nucleotides: TGTGCCAGCAGCCCCGAACTGATGGATGGGGCCACGATGCAGTACTTC.

The chain joins TRBV7-9 to TRBJ2-7; 8 nucleotides align to TRBD1. Germline values: CDR1 SEHNR, CDR2 FQNEAQ (reference sequence). J lost 3 bases, V lost 3 bases, and 4 bases had no gene match. CDR3 size: 14 residues. The CDR3 DNA sequence: TGTGCCAGCAGCTTGTCAGGGGGCCTCTACGAGCAGTACTTC. Its translation: CASSLSGGLYEQYF.